The 11 T cell receptor beta chains below come from one sample, sequenced in a study of shared clonotypes between healthy human individuals. Generated by immunoSEQ multiplex PCR, the TCRdb table keeps only in-frame clones and is missing some. The repertoire holds about 2.1 million clones, with just over 90% as singletons. CD8 cells regarded as naive lacked CD45RO, were positively chosen for CCR7, and omitted terminally differentiated effector memory CD45RA+ cells. Source material: naive CD8+ T cells from PBMCs. Source of these receptors: a man younger than 30 in good health. Some clones in this sample may be carry-over from other donors' samples.

The chain joins TRBV27 to TRBJ2-7; D not resolved. This CDR3 contains 16 residues. V was clipped by 2 bases and J by 2 bases, with 16 bases between them. CDR1 and CDR2 from the germline V gene are MNHEY and SMNVEV (reference sequence). The CDR3 region is CASSLRGVIGTYEQYF. The CDR3 DNA follows: TGTGCCAGCAGTTTACGTGGGGTAATAGGAACCTACGAGCAGTACTTC.

The chain employs TRBV14 and TRBJ2-1; D is undetermined. The CDR3 is made up of 13 amino acids. V lost 2 bases to trimming and J lost 6 bases, with 8 bases between them. The germline CDR1 and CDR2 sequences are SGHDN and FVKESK. CDR3 sequence reads: CASSQTLSNEQFF. DNA of the CDR3: TGTGCCAGCAGCCAAACGCTCTCCAATGAGCAGTTCTTC.

This chain joins TRBV19 and TRBJ2-1, with TRBD1 identical over 8 bases. J gave up 5 bases and V 1 base, and 10 bases lay outside the gene matches. The V gene's germline CDR1 is LNHDA and CDR2 SQIVND (reference sequence). This CDR3 has 17 residues. CDR3: CASSIVVAGGLHNEQFF. CDR3 DNA sequence: TGTGCCAGTAGTATAGTAGTCGCAGGGGGCCTCCACAATGAGCAGTTCTTC.

This sequence joins TRBV2 and TRBJ2-1; D possibly corresponds to TRBD2 (6 bases). Trimming removed 6 bases from V and 6 bases from J, with 12 bases in between. Germline-derived CDR1 and CDR2 are SNHLY and FYNNEI. This CDR3 has 13 residues. The CDR3 DNA is TGTGCCAGCAGGGGGGGAGAAAGCAATGAGCAGTTCTTC. It is translated as CASRGGESNEQFF. The variable domain in full, with the rest retrieved from reference TRBV2 and TRBJ2-1, is EPEVTQTPSHQVTQMGQEVILRCVPISNHLYFYWYRQILGQKVEFLVSFYNNEISEKSEIFDDQFSVERPDGSNFTLKIRSTKLEDSAMYFCASRGGESNEQFFGPGTRLTVL.

The rearrangement uses TRBV7-9 and TRBJ1-5; perhaps TRBD1 as D (6 bases). CDR1 is SEHNR and CDR2 is FQNEAQ in the germline V gene (reference sequence). V was clipped by 4 bases and J by 4 bases, with 11 bases between them. This CDR3 spans 14 amino acids. The CDR3 loop reads CASSSGGTNQPQHF. CDR3 in DNA: TGTGCCAGCAGCTCTGGGGGGACAAATCAGCCCCAGCATTTT.

The chain couples TRBV27 to TRBJ2-7; 10 bases fit TRBD1. Germline lookup yields CDR1 MNHEY and CDR2 SMNVEV (reference sequence). The CDR3 spans 13 residues. With 7 bases clipped from V and 5 bases from J, the junction kept 5 bases outside the gene matches. The CDR3 spells CASTGTGDHEQYF. CDR3 bases: TGTGCCAGCACCGGGACAGGGGACCACGAGCAGTACTTC.

About this clone itself: An end of the junction does not agree with germline; a read error may underlie this. This specimen includes other DNA sequences encoding the same CDR3. The gene calls are TRBV7-3 and TRBJ2-6; perhaps TRBD1 as D (6 bases). CDR1 SGHTA and CDR2 FQGTGA come from the germline V gene. The CDR3 runs to 15 residues. Written as DNA, the CDR3 is TGTGCCAGCAGCCTAACAGGGTCCGGGGCCAACGTCCTGACTTTC. Translating it yields CASSLTGSGANVLTF. Full variable domain (missing parts from reference TRBV7-3 and TRBJ2-6): GAGVSQTPSNKVTEKGKYVELRCDPISGHTALYWYRQSLGQGPEFLIYFQGTGAADDSGLPNDRFFAVRPEGSVSTLKIQRTERGDSAVYLCASSLTGSGANVLTFGAGSRLTVL.

This chain connects TRBV6-5 to TRBJ1-5; D is unclear. CDR3 size: 15 residues. Germline CDR1 is MNHEY and CDR2 is SVGAGI. V lost 6 bases and J lost 0, with 12 bases in between. CDR3 DNA: TGTGCCAGCAGCCCTCAGAGTTATAGCAATCAGCCCCAGCATTTT. Protein product: CASSPQSYSNQPQHF.

On this clone: This CDR3 is also generated by other DNA sequences in the sample. J is TRBJ1-1 and V is TRBV30; no definite D call. Germline V gene lookup returns CDR1 GTSNPN and CDR2 SVGIG (reference sequence). With 0 bases removed from V and 1 base from J, the gap between germline ends came to 6 bases. The CDR3 spans 13 residues. Here the CDR3 reads CAWSVLKNTEAFF. CDR3 sequence (DNA): TGTGCCTGGAGTGTTCTGAAGAACACTGAAGCTTTCTTT. Full variable domain (rest looked up from reference TRBV30 and TRBJ1-1): SQTIHQWPATLVQPVGSPLSLECTVEGTSNPNLYWYRQAAGRGLQLLFYSVGIGQISSEVPQNLSASRPQDRQFILSSKKLLLSDSGFYLCAWSVLKNTEAFFGQGTRLTVV.

This clone was found a few times. V usage is TRBV27 and J usage is TRBJ1-1; 7 nucleotides align to TRBD1. The CDR3 spans 14 residues. Per germline, CDR1 MNHEY and CDR2 SMNVEV (reference sequence). V dropped 6 bases and J dropped 0; count of bases not matched to a gene: 4. The CDR3 coding sequence is TGTGCCAGCAGGATGGGACAGATGAACACTGAAGCTTTCTTT. Its protein is CASRMGQMNTEAFF.

Worth noting for this clone: Other DNA variants within this sample encode the same CDR3. The chain uses TRBV27 and TRBJ1-2; 7 nucleotides agree with TRBD1. Germline assignment: CDR1 MNHEY and CDR2 SMNVEV (reference sequence). The CDR3 contains 15 residues. Losses at the gene ends were 5 bases for V and 2 bases for J; bases not matched to a gene: 8. The DNA for the CDR3 is TGTGCCAGCAGTCCCAGGACAGGATCAAACTATGGCTACACCTTC. This codes for CASSPRTGSNYGYTF.